The clone carrying this T cell receptor beta chain was observed once. Its specificity is unknown. Germline V gene data show CDR1 as SGHRS and CDR2 as YFSETQ. CDR3 length: 14 amino acids. The ends lost 6 bases at V and 3 bases at J; junction bases unmatched: 5. Using immunoSEQ multiplex PCR, the repertoire was profiled, and TCRdb retains in-frame clones only, with some absent. The table lists over 100,000 clones, roughly 90% of them singletons. The sample originates from a study of T cell responses to AZD1222 COVID-19 vaccine. Turning to the study itself: Pooling of second doses given at about 4 or about 12 weeks was done. Study findings and constraints: At baseline, just a handful of AZD1222 recipients tested seropositive. Vaccine-associated CD4 TCRs ranged over spike, dominating at 160-218 and 743-854.

This receptor was identified in an adult in good health. The rearrangement uses TRBV5-1 and TRBJ2-7, with 11 positions matching TRBD1. The sample consisted of peripheral blood, taken on day 0 of AZD1222 vaccination. The CDR3 region is CASKIGTGGYEQYF. The DNA for the CDR3 is TGCGCCAGCAAAATAGGGACAGGGGGCTACGAGCAGTACTTC.